This TCR beta chain was documented in a study of shared clonotypes between healthy human individuals. Clones were read by immunoSEQ multiplex PCR, and TCRdb kept only the in-frame ones, dropping some. The repertoire holds about 2 million clones, with roughly 96% as singletons. Germline lookup yields CDR1 GTSNPN and CDR2 SVGIG (reference sequence). V shed 0 bases and J shed 2 bases, with 11 bases lying between them. This CDR3 spans 15 amino acids. The sequencing input was naive CD4+ T cells sorted from blood. The subset denotes: CD45RA+ positively selected. The V call is TRBV30, the J call TRBJ1-3, with D possibly being TRBD1 (5 bases). The source is a young man in good health. The CDR3 DNA is TGTGCCTGGAGTGTAGCCGCAGGGCCTGGAAACACCATATATTTT. Translating gives CAWSVAAGPGNTIYF. Full variable domain (outside the CDR3, taken from reference TRBV30 and TRBJ1-3): SQTIHQWPATLVQPVGSPLSLECTVEGTSNPNLYWYRQAAGRGLQLLFYSVGIGQISSEVPQNLSASRPQDRQFILSSKKLLLSDSGFYLCAWSVAAGPGNTIYFGEGSWLTVV.